The 3 T cell receptor beta chains below come from one sample, sequenced in a study of T-cell memory formation after mild COVID-19. In TCRdb, the 5' RACE reads were re-called with MiXCR into one record per CDR3 protein. This sample yields about 430,000 distinct CDR3 sequences, of which more than 20% are seen a single time; roughly 8.7% belongs to the top ten. The specimen sequenced was PBMCs or a T cell subset sorted from them (not recorded which). The receptors were sampled from an adult woman who had mild COVID-19 (a few samples of this study predate the infection). Cell type and time point are not known.

This clonotype appeared many times. The chain uses TRBV7-3 and TRBJ2-1; 10 bases agree with TRBD2. This CDR3 is built from 16 residues. After removal of 5 bases from V and 2 bases from J, the junction contained 6 bases not matched to a gene. Germline V gives CDR1 SGHTA, CDR2 FQGTGA. The CDR3 sequence: CASSGDGTSAYNEQFF. Here the CDR3 DNA reads TGTGCCAGCAGCGGAGACGGGACTAGCGCCTACAATGAGCAGTTCTTC.

This chain links TRBV5-8 with TRBJ1-2, with D possibly being TRBD1 (6 bases). V lost 0 bases and J lost 8, with 11 bases in between. The CDR3 consists of 13 residues. From germline, CDR1 is SGHTS and CDR2 YDEGEE. CDR3 residues: CASSLVAGDGYTF. DNA for the CDR3: TGTGCCAGCAGCTTGGTGGCAGGGGACGGCTACACCTTC.

This clonotype was detected once. The V gene is TRBV13, the J gene TRBJ2-5; 13 nucleotides agree with TRBD2. Trimming at V came to 4 bases and at J to 4 bases, leaving 9 bases not matched to a gene. The CDR3 has 17 amino acids. Germline V gene lookup returns CDR1 PRHDT and CDR2 FYEKMQ (reference sequence). The CDR3: CASSYLGLAGVAETQYF. In DNA, the CDR3 is TGTGCCAGCAGCTACCTCGGACTAGCGGGAGTTGCAGAGACCCAGTACTTC. The full variable domain, with the rest looked up from reference TRBV13 and TRBJ2-5, is AAGVIQSPRHLIKEKRETATLKCYPIPRHDTVYWYQQGPGQDPQFLISFYEKMQSDKGSIPDRFSAQQFSDYHSELNMSSLELGDSALYFCASSYLGLAGVAETQYFGPGTRLLVL.